These 20 T cell receptor beta chains were all obtained from the same sample, sequenced in a study of blood T cell repertoires in COVID-19 (dated by TCRdb to the early 2020s). Library preparation was by the immunoSEQ multiplex PCR assay. TCRdb holds this immuneACCESS table with in-frame rearrangements only. Some clones are missing; in checked studies, unresolved V genes explain under half, and the rest has no known cause. The sample table shows about 380,000 clones, and 85% are seen once. 3.6% of the sample rests with the top ten. Sequencing was done on a sample of peripheral blood. All receptors come from a woman in her late teens or twenties with acute or convalescent COVID-19.

This clone was seen more than once but under ten times. The chain links TRBV3-1 (or the pseudogene TRBV3-2) to TRBJ1-3, with D maybe TRBD1 (5 bases). The CDR3 is made up of 15 amino acids. Per germline, CDR1 LGHDT and CDR2 YNNKEL (reference sequence). Trimming took 4 bases from V and 3 from J, leaving 13 bases between them. This chain's CDR3 is CASSLRQRFGNTIYF. The CDR3 bases are TGTGCCAGCAGCCTCAGACAGCGCTTTGGAAACACCATATATTTT.

The chain recombines TRBV7-3 with TRBJ2-7, with 10 nucleotides matching TRBD1. The CDR3 totals 16 residues. In germline, CDR1 is SGHTA, CDR2 FQGTGA. The J segment lost 7 bases and the V segment lost 2 bases, leaving 11 bases of the junction unmatched. Here the CDR3 reads CASSLSGDRGIGEQYF. The CDR3 DNA reads TGTGCCAGCAGCTTATCTGGGGACAGGGGAATTGGGGAGCAGTACTTC.

V gene TRBV15 combines with J gene TRBJ1-6; D is undetermined. V lost 4 bases, J lost 5 bases, and 18 bases lay in between. The V gene's germline CDR1 is LNHNV and CDR2 YYDKDF (reference sequence). This CDR3 is built from 17 residues. Here the CDR3 reads CATSTERKTPNNSPLHF. In DNA form, the CDR3 reads TGTGCCACCAGCACAGAGAGGAAGACGCCGAATAATTCACCCCTCCACTTT.

The chain is built from TRBV2 and TRBJ2-6; 7 nucleotides agree with TRBD1. Germline V gene sequence: CDR1 SNHLY, CDR2 FYNNEI. The junction had 9 bases not matched to a gene; V was cut back by 4 bases and J by 3 bases. CDR3 size: 17 residues. The DNA for the CDR3 is TGTGCCAGCAGTGTGACAGGGTTTCACGGTGGGGCCAACGTCCTGACTTTC. Its protein is CASSVTGFHGGANVLTF.

V is TRBV3-1 (or the pseudogene TRBV3-2) and J is TRBJ2-7, with 7 bases lining up with TRBD2. The CDR3 sequence is 16 residues long. With V trimmed by 1 base and J by 4 bases, 10 bases remained unmatched. The germline gives CDR1 LGHDT, CDR2 YNNKEL (reference sequence). Written as DNA, the CDR3 is TGTGCCAGCAGCCAAGTATGGGGGGGAGTCCGTTACGAGCAGTACTTC. Residues: CASSQVWGGVRYEQYF.

In this sample, this clone turned up once. The chain is built from TRBV3-1 (or the pseudogene TRBV3-2) and TRBJ2-2; D may be TRBD1 (5 bases). The CDR3 extends over 16 amino acids. Germline lookup yields CDR1 LGHDT and CDR2 YNNKEL (reference sequence). Trimming took off 4 bases at V and 0 bases at J, with 12 bases between the two ends. CDR3 DNA sequence: TGTGCCAGCAGCCCAACAGGCGCTACGAACACCGGGGAGCTGTTTTTT. This codes for CASSPTGATNTGELFF.

The chain is built from TRBV4-1 and TRBJ2-7; 7 bases agree with TRBD1. The CDR3 sequence is 14 residues long. Germline CDR1 reads MGHRA; CDR2 reads YSYEKL. The V segment lost 4 bases and the J segment 4 bases; nucleotides outside the gene matches: 7. The CDR3 reads CASSPGQDEYEQYF. CDR3 nucleotide sequence: TGCGCCAGCAGCCCAGGACAGGACGAGTACGAGCAGTACTTC.

This sequence joins TRBV7-8 and TRBJ2-1; 8 bases match TRBD2. Germline V gene sequence: CDR1 SGHVS, CDR2 FQNEAQ. The CDR3 is 16 residues long. With V trimmed by 7 bases and J by 6 bases, 14 bases remained unmatched. The CDR3 loop is CASTPKREGEGNEQFF. CDR3 nucleotides: TGTGCCAGCACCCCCAAACGGGAGGGTGAGGGCAATGAGCAGTTCTTC.

J is TRBJ2-2 and V is TRBV5-1; possibly TRBD2 for D (6 bases). The CDR3 is made up of 14 amino acids. Trimming removed 4 bases from V and 7 bases from J, with 14 bases in between. From germline, CDR1 is SGHRS and CDR2 YFSETQ. The CDR3 protein is CASSQEGRVGELFF. In nucleotides, the CDR3 is TGCGCCAGCAGCCAGGAGGGCAGGGTCGGGGAGCTGTTTTTT.

This clone has more than one count but fewer than ten. The J gene is TRBJ2-7, the V gene TRBV11-1; D is perhaps TRBD1 (5 bases). Germline-derived CDR1 and CDR2 are SGHAT and FQDESV (reference sequence). The V gene lost 1 base and the J gene lost 3 bases, with 13 bases spanning the gap. There are 15 residues in the CDR3. CDR3 in amino acids: CASSLEQGALYEQYF. Written as DNA, the CDR3 is TGTGCCAGCAGCTTAGAGCAGGGTGCACTCTACGAGCAGTACTTC.

This clone has just one count. The rearrangement joins TRBV7-9 to TRBJ2-3; possibly TRBD2 for D (6 bases). This CDR3 has 15 residues. V lost 5 bases and J 4 bases, leaving 16 bases between the germline ends. Germline CDR1 SEHNR, CDR2 FQNEAQ (reference sequence). CDR3 nucleotide sequence: TGTGCCAGCAGCCCACTCCGGGAGCTATCAGATACGCAGTATTTT. It encodes CASSPLRELSDTQYF.

The chain recombines TRBV10-1 with TRBJ2-1; D is perhaps TRBD1 (5 bases). Germline CDR1 reads WNHNN; CDR2 reads SYGVQD (reference sequence). The CDR3 length is 15 residues. Deletions cut 3 bases from V and 7 bases from J, with 16 bases between. The CDR3 spells CASSDPSSQGNEQFF. The DNA for the CDR3 is TGCGCCAGCAGTGACCCCAGCTCCCAGGGAAATGAGCAGTTCTTC.

The chain links TRBV5-1 to TRBJ2-5; perhaps TRBD1 as D (7 bases). V was pared by 0 bases and J by 2 bases, with 14 bases between. Germline V gene lookup returns CDR1 SGHRS and CDR2 YFSETQ. The CDR3 sequence is 16 residues long. The CDR3 loop is CASSLGGTVNQETQYF. The CDR3 DNA follows: TGCGCCAGCAGCTTGGGCGGGACAGTTAATCAAGAGACCCAGTACTTC.

The V call is TRBV3-1 (or the pseudogene TRBV3-2), the J call TRBJ2-7; weak D call: TRBD2 (5 bases). CDR1 is LGHDT, CDR2 YNNKEL, per germline (reference sequence). CDR3 length equals 13 residues. Trimming removed 8 bases at V and 1 base at J, with 12 bases between. CDR3 protein: CASRGAGSYEQYF. CDR3 sequence (DNA): TGTGCCAGCCGGGGTGCGGGTTCCTACGAGCAGTACTTC.

The chain couples TRBV5-1 to TRBJ2-1; D possibly corresponds to TRBD1 (7 bases). The length of the CDR3 is 15 residues. Germline CDR1 is SGHRS and CDR2 is YFSETQ. Trimming removed 0 bases from V and 7 bases from J, with 14 bases in between. The CDR3 DNA follows: TGCGCCAGCAGCTTGGGGACAGGAGGGAGAAATGAGCAGTTCTTC. Amino acid sequence: CASSLGTGGRNEQFF.

The chain is built from TRBV9 and TRBJ1-6; TRBD1 matches 10 bases. Germline trimming cut 4 bases from V and 10 bases from J; bases unmatched to any gene: 5. CDR3 size: 14 residues. Germline CDR1 and CDR2: SGDLS and YYNGEE. CDR3 in DNA: TGTGCCAGCAGCCCCGGGACAGGGGAGTCACCCCTCCACTTT. Translated, it gives CASSPGTGESPLHF.

The V gene is TRBV5-1, the J gene TRBJ2-7; maybe TRBD1 (6 bases). CDR3 length: 15 residues. V was cut by 5 bases and J by 2 bases, with 17 bases left in between. Germline loops: CDR1 SGHRS, CDR2 YFSETQ. The CDR3 region has the DNA TGCGCCAGCAGGGCCTCTTCCTGGGACACCTACGAGCAGTACTTC. Amino acids: CASRASSWDTYEQYF.

The gene calls are TRBV28 and TRBJ2-7, with a possible D match to TRBD2 (5 bases). Germline V gene sequence: CDR1 MDHEN, CDR2 SYDVKM. V shed 2 bases and J shed 5 bases, with 7 bases lying between them. The CDR3 consists of 12 residues. CDR3 protein: CASSLEGNEQYF. The CDR3 region has the DNA TGTGCCAGCAGTTTAGAGGGTAACGAGCAGTACTTC.

V is TRBV7-2 and J is TRBJ2-7; D possibly corresponds to TRBD2 (5 bases). Trimming removed 4 bases from V and 6 bases from J, with 16 bases in between. Germline lookup yields CDR1 SGHTA and CDR2 FQGNSA. The CDR3 is made up of 14 amino acids. The DNA for the CDR3 is TGTGCCAGCAGCTCGACATATCCTGGGAGCGAGCAGTACTTC. It specifies CASSSTYPGSEQYF.

This clone was observed a handful of times. The genes are TRBV9 and TRBJ2-3; D ambiguous. V lost 0 bases and J lost 0, with 8 bases in between. The germline V gene encodes CDR1 SGDLS and CDR2 YYNGEE. This CDR3 region has 15 residues. CDR3: CASSVVSTSTDTQYF. The CDR3 nucleotides are TGTGCCAGCAGCGTAGTGAGTACTAGCACAGATACGCAGTATTTT. The whole variable domain, remainder taken from reference TRBV9 and TRBJ2-3, is DSGVTQTPKHLITATGQRVTLRCSPRSGDLSVYWYQQSLDQGLQFLIQYYNGEERAKGNILERFSAQQFPDLHSELNLSSLELGDSALYFCASSVVSTSTDTQYFGPGTRLTVL.